This T cell receptor (beta chain) was observed in a study of technical replicates of blood from a handful of donors. V trimming: 5 bases; J trimming: 4 bases; junction bases outside the gene matches: 10. The germline gives CDR1 SGHAT, CDR2 FQNNGV. This CDR3 is 15 amino acids long. The table came from immunoSEQ multiplex PCR; TCRdb's copy has only in-frame clones and leaves some out. Of 100,000 or so clones listed, 95% to 96% are singletons. The chain links TRBV11-2 to TRBJ2-7; 8 nucleotides agree with TRBD2. The source of this sequence is a human donor in good health. The sample consisted of T cells isolated from PBMCs. CDR3 sequence (DNA): TGTGCCAGCAGCCGGATTAGCGGGACTATGTACGAGCAGTACTTC. Protein sequence: CASSRISGTMYEQYF.